A single sample is the source of the 9 T cell receptor beta chains below, sequenced in a study of blood T cell repertoires in COVID-19. Assay: immunoSEQ multiplex PCR; the TCRdb copy retains only in-frame clones and omits some. Altogether around 380,000 clones are present, approximately 87% being singletons, with the ten largest covering 1.3%. What was sequenced was PBMCs or T cells enriched from blood (not recorded which). The receptors derive from a man aged 25-45 years who had recovered from COVID-19.

V and J are TRBV3-1 (or the pseudogene TRBV3-2) and TRBJ1-6, with 7 bases lining up with TRBD1. Trimming took 4 bases from V and 7 from J; bases not matched to a gene: 13. Germline CDR1 and CDR2: LGHDT and YNNKEL (reference sequence). The CDR3 runs to 17 residues. The CDR3 nucleotides are TGTGCCAGCAGCCGCCGCGGAGGCCAGGGGGTAAATTCACCCCTCCACTTT. It codes for CASSRRGGQGVNSPLHF.

A single count supports this clone. Other DNA variants within this sample encode the same CDR3. This chain connects TRBV5-1 to TRBJ1-2; D is perhaps TRBD1 (6 bases). The germline V and J ends were trimmed by 4 bases and 7 bases, with 14 bases remaining between them. The length of the CDR3 is 13 residues. The V gene's germline CDR1 is SGHRS and CDR2 YFSETQ. The CDR3 loop is CASSPDRGSGYTF. As DNA, the CDR3 is TGCGCCAGCAGCCCGGACAGAGGATCTGGCTACACCTTC.

This clone showed up just once. The rearrangement links TRBV10-2 to TRBJ2-1, with a weak D call TRBD1 (5 bases). The CDR3 has 12 amino acids. V dropped 2 bases and J dropped 10 bases, with 9 bases sitting between them. Per germline, CDR1 WSHSY and CDR2 SAAADI. The CDR3 spells CASSEAYREQFF. CDR3 DNA sequence: TGCGCCAGCAGTGAGGCTTACAGGGAGCAGTTCTTC.

The V and J genes are TRBV5-6 and TRBJ1-2; tentatively, D is TRBD1 (6 bases). The CDR3 is 15 residues long. Looked up from germline, CDR1 is SGHDT and CDR2 is YYEEEE. V lost 7 bases and J 4 bases, leaving 20 bases between the germline ends. CDR3 amino acids: CASHQGGGYGYGYTF. CDR3 sequence (DNA): TGTGCCAGCCACCAGGGAGGGGGGTACGGCTATGGCTACACCTTC. Full variable domain (missing parts from reference TRBV5-6 and TRBJ1-2): DAGVTQSPTHLIKTRGQQVTLRCSPKSGHDTVSWYQQALGQGPQFIFQYYEEEERQRGNFPDRFSGHQFPNYSSELNVNALLLGDSALYLCASHQGGGYGYGYTFGSGTRLTVV.

V and J are TRBV9 and TRBJ2-2; D unresolved. Trimming shortened V by 3 bases and J by 4 bases, and 10 bases separated the two germline ends. The CDR3 has 14 residues. Per germline, CDR1 SGDLS and CDR2 YYNGEE. The CDR3: CASSDGFFTGELFF. CDR3 nucleotides: TGTGCCAGCAGCGACGGGTTTTTCACCGGGGAGCTGTTTTTT. The variable domain in full, with the rest retrieved from reference TRBV9 and TRBJ2-2, is DSGVTQTPKHLITATGQRVTLRCSPRSGDLSVYWYQQSLDQGLQFLIQYYNGEERAKGNILERFSAQQFPDLHSELNLSSLELGDSALYFCASSDGFFTGELFFGEGSRLTVL.

This clone was seen only once. The chain couples TRBV6-5 to TRBJ2-7; tentatively, D is TRBD2 (5 bases). This CDR3 is 14 amino acids long. CDR1 MNHEY and CDR2 SVGAGI come from the germline V gene. V lost 5 bases, J lost 5 bases, and 16 bases lay in between. The CDR3 sequence: CASSLTEGRHEQYF. The CDR3 DNA sequence: TGTGCCAGCAGTCTAACAGAGGGCCGACACGAGCAGTACTTC.

This sequence joins TRBV20-1 and TRBJ1-1; tentative D call: TRBD1 (6 bases). Trimming removed 3 bases from V and 6 bases from J, with 14 bases in between. CDR1 DFQATT and CDR2 SNEGSKA come from the germline V gene (reference sequence). The CDR3 spans 13 residues. The CDR3 coding sequence is TGCAGTGCTAGTAAACAGGGTCAAGCTGAAGCTTTCTTT. It yields the protein CSASKQGQAEAFF.

Only one count was recorded for this clone. The V gene is TRBV7-2, the J gene TRBJ1-6; D ambiguous. V dropped 2 bases and J dropped 7 bases, with 6 bases sitting between them. This CDR3 has 13 residues. Germline CDR1 is SGHTA and CDR2 is FQGNSA. The CDR3 DNA is TGTGCCAGCAGCTTATTCCGGAATTCACCCCTCCACTTT. As protein: CASSLFRNSPLHF.

This chain links TRBV19 with TRBJ2-1; tentatively, D is TRBD2 (6 bases). CDR1 LNHDA and CDR2 SQIVND come from the germline V gene (reference sequence). CDR3 size: 15 residues. V shed 3 bases and J shed 5 bases, with 14 bases lying between them. The DNA of the CDR3 is TGTGCCAGTAGTATCTGGCGGGGCACGAACAATGAGCAGTTCTTC. It encodes CASSIWRGTNNEQFF.